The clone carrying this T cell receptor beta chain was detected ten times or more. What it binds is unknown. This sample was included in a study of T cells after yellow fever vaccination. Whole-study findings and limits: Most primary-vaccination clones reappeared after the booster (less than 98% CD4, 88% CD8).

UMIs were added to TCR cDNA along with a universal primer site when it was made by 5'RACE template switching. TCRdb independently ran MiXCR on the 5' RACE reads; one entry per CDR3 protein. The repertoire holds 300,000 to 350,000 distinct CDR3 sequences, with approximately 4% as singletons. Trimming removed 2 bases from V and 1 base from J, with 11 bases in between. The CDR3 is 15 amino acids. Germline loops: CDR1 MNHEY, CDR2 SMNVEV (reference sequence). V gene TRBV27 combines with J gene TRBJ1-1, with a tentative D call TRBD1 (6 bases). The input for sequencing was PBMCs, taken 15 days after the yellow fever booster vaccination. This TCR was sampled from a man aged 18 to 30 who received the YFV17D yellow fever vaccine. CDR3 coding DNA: TGTGCCAGCAGTTTAATGGGGGCCGCGAACACTGAAGCTTTCTTT. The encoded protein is CASSLMGAANTEAFF.